The 14 T cell receptor beta chains below were found in one sample sequenced in a study of blood T cell repertoires in COVID-19. Assay used: immunoSEQ multiplex PCR; TCRdb lists only in-frame clones, some missing. This sample carries just over 300,000 clones, over 75% of them seen once, and the ten largest clones take 3.5% to 5%. What was sequenced was PBMCs or T cells enriched from blood (not recorded which). These receptors originate from a man younger than 45 who had recovered from COVID-19.

The V gene is TRBV21-1, the J gene TRBJ2-3; the table's D call, TRBD2, has no DNA check behind it. TRBV21-1 is assigned pseudogene status. CDR3 size: 17 residues. For the CDR3, the DNA is TGTGCCAGCAGCAAAGCCTCTAGCCACCTTAGCACAGATACGCAGTATTTT. Translated: CASSKASSHLSTDTQYF.

The genes are TRBV18 and TRBJ1-3; possibly TRBD1 for D (5 bases). Germline CDR1 reads KGHSH; CDR2 reads LQKENI. The CDR3 sequence is 17 residues long. Trimming stripped 2 bases from V and 0 bases from J, with 14 bases between. CDR3 loop: CASSPEGVTGSGNTIYF. The CDR3 bases are TGTGCCAGCTCACCAGAAGGGGTCACTGGCTCTGGAAACACCATATATTTT. Together with reference TRBV18 and TRBJ1-3, the CDR3 gives the full variable domain: NAGVMQNPRHLVRRRGQEARLRCSPMKGHSHVYWYRQLPEEGLKFMVYLQKENIIDESGMPKERFSAEFPKEGPSILRIQQVVRGDSAAYFCASSPEGVTGSGNTIYFGEGSWLTVV.

The CDR3 loop is CASSEGGTGVAGTEAFF. Written as DNA, the CDR3 is TGTGCCAGCAGTGAAGGGGGAACAGGGGTTGCCGGCACTGAAGCTTTCTTT. J is TRBJ1-1 and V is TRBV6-1, with 7 bases identical to TRBD1. The CDR3 extends over 17 amino acids. V lost 1 base and J lost 4; bases outside the gene matches: 12. CDR1 is MNHNS, CDR2 SASEGT, per germline.

This clone was seen just once. This chain connects TRBV28 to TRBJ2-5; D is possibly TRBD1 (6 bases). V was shortened by 2 bases and J by 6 bases, with 10 bases between the two germline ends. Germline V lookup: CDR1 MDHEN, CDR2 SYDVKM. This CDR3 spans 13 amino acids. The CDR3 here is CASSLGTGKTQYF. The CDR3 nucleotides read TGTGCCAGCAGTTTAGGTACAGGGAAGACCCAGTACTTC.

V gene TRBV5-4 combines with J gene TRBJ2-3; unclear D gene. This CDR3 region has 12 residues. Germline V lookup: CDR1 SGHNT, CDR2 YYREEE (reference sequence). Trimming shortened V by 0 bases and J by 7 bases, and 6 bases separated the two germline ends. DNA of the CDR3: TGTGCCAGCAGCTTGGACTACTATACGCAGTATTTT. This gives the protein CASSLDYYTQYF.

In DNA, the CDR3 is TGTGCCAGCAGGCGAGCGGGGGACAATCAGCCCCAGCATTTT. It specifies CASRRAGDNQPQHF. The rearrangement joins TRBV6-5 to TRBJ1-5; D is perhaps TRBD1 (5 bases). CDR1 is MNHEY and CDR2 is SVGAGI in the germline V gene. The CDR3 length is 14 residues. The V end was cut by 6 bases, the J end by 3 bases, with 12 bases between.

This rearrangement joins TRBV15 to TRBJ1-6; no clear D. This CDR3 has 13 amino acids. V lost 3 bases and J 8 bases, leaving 8 bases between the germline ends. CDR1 is LNHNV and CDR2 is YYDKDF in the germline V gene (reference sequence). The CDR3 nucleotides read TGTGCCACCAGCAGGACACTTGATTCACCCCTCCACTTT. Encoded protein: CATSRTLDSPLHF.

The gene calls are TRBV6-5 and TRBJ1-6, with D unresolved. The V end was cut by 6 bases, the J end by 5 bases, with 5 bases between. The CDR3 runs to 12 residues. Per the germline V gene, CDR1 is MNHEY and CDR2 is SVGAGI. The CDR3 sequence is CASRRDNSPLHF. CDR3 DNA: TGTGCCAGCAGGAGAGATAATTCACCCCTCCACTTT.

The CDR3 DNA reads TGTGCCAGCAGCTCGGGACTTTACGAGCAGTACTTC. It codes for CASSSGLYEQYF. V usage is TRBV7-8 and J usage is TRBJ2-7; D is possibly TRBD2 (6 bases). The CDR3 is 12 residues long. The germline V and J ends were trimmed by 4 bases and 4 bases, with 8 bases remaining between them. Germline assignment: CDR1 SGHVS and CDR2 FQNEAQ.

The rearrangement uses TRBV2 and TRBJ2-2; TRBD2 might be the D (5 bases). CDR3 length: 14 residues. V shed 5 bases and J shed 8 bases, with 15 bases lying between them. CDR1 and CDR2 from the germline V gene are SNHLY and FYNNEI. For the CDR3, the DNA is TGTGCCAGCAGTCACGGGGTCGAGTGGGGGGAGCTGTTTTTT. It specifies CASSHGVEWGELFF. Based on the CDR3 plus reference TRBV2 and TRBJ2-2, the full variable domain is EPEVTQTPSHQVTQMGQEVILRCVPISNHLYFYWYRQILGQKVEFLVSFYNNEISEKSEIFDDQFSVERPDGSNFTLKIRSTKLEDSAMYFCASSHGVEWGELFFGEGSRLTVL.

This chain uses TRBV24-1 with TRBJ2-1, with D uncertain. V was shortened by 3 bases and J by 0 bases, with 17 bases between the two germline ends. Germline V gene lookup returns CDR1 KGHDR and CDR2 SFDVKD. There are 18 residues in the CDR3. CDR3 in DNA: TGTGCCACCAGTGATCCCCTTTTCGGAGCTGGCTCCTACAATGAGCAGTTCTTC. It is translated as CATSDPLFGAGSYNEQFF.

The chain links TRBV29-1 to TRBJ2-7; D might be TRBD2 (5 bases). V was trimmed by 4 bases and J by 0 bases, leaving 7 bases between them. Per the germline V gene, CDR1 is SQVTM and CDR2 is ANQGSEA. The CDR3 contains 12 residues. This chain's CDR3 is CSVAAGSYEQYF. The CDR3 nucleotides read TGCAGCGTTGCGGCGGGCTCCTACGAGCAGTACTTC.

The chain uses TRBV28 and TRBJ2-3; 9 bases are a match to TRBD1. Germline loops: CDR1 MDHEN, CDR2 SYDVKM. V shed 1 base, J shed 6 bases, and the junction held 8 bases outside the gene matches. This CDR3 has 16 residues. DNA of the CDR3: TGTGCCAGCAGTTTATCGGGGGACAGGGTGAAGGATACGCAGTATTTT. Its translation is CASSLSGDRVKDTQYF.

The chain couples TRBV5-5 to TRBJ1-5; 8 bases match TRBD1. The germline V gene encodes CDR1 SGHKS and CDR2 YYEKEE (reference sequence). There are 14 residues in the CDR3. The ends lost 4 bases at V and 11 bases at J; junction bases unmatched: 11. CDR3 bases: TGTGCCAGCAGCCCTGGACAGGGACGGGGGACCCAGCATTTT. Translated, it gives CASSPGQGRGTQHF.